The present T cell receptor beta chain was sequenced within a study of T cells after yellow fever vaccination. This clonotype was observed at least ten times. By 5'RACE template switching, TCR cDNA was produced, with a universal primer site and UMIs added in the process. TCRdb processed the 5' RACE reads anew with MiXCR; each CDR3 protein has one entry. This sample has about 150,000 distinct CDR3 sequences, with about 6.9% found just once. The material sequenced was CD4+ T cells sorted from PBMCs, taken 10 days after the yellow fever booster vaccination. The receptor was derived from a man aged 25 to 40 who received the YFV17D yellow fever vaccine.

The CDR3 bases are TGCAGCGTTGATGGCCAGGGGAACGCGAAGCAGTACTTC. Its translation: CSVDGQGNAKQYF. V is TRBV29-1 and J is TRBJ2-7; D may be TRBD1 (6 bases). The germline CDR1 and CDR2 sequences are SQVTM and ANQGSEA. The ends were cut back, 3 bases at V and 8 bases at J, with 17 bases in the middle. CDR3 length equals 13 residues.